The present TCR beta chain was sequenced within a study of blood T cell repertoires in COVID-19. Study details: COVID-19 samples from acute and convalescent phases originated in the United States, Italy and Spain. In each case, the material was cDNA or gDNA derived from T cells, B-cell-depleted T cells, or PBMCs.

A remark on this clone: The junction and the germline gene differ at one end; a read error may be behind it.

The CDR3 has 13 amino acids. Original processing notes: Estimation of nucleated cell counts was performed using reference gene primer amplification. Clones were read by immunoSEQ multiplex PCR, and TCRdb kept only the in-frame ones, dropping some. V and J calls and clone size follow that table, whereas D and trimming were derived from the DNA. The repertoire consists of about 230,000 clones, with roughly 85% occurring once and the leading ten covering approximately 2.6%. The receptor was derived from a woman aged 70-85 years with active or convalescent COVID-19. Sequences were obtained from peripheral blood. This chain links TRBV12-3 or TRBV12-4 with TRBJ1-3; 9 bases map to TRBD1. This CDR3 reads CASSSSRDRVFGF. For the CDR3, the DNA is TGTGCCAGCTCCTCGTCCCGGGACAGGGTATTTGGTTTT.